This TCR beta chain was captured in a study of identical twins. CDR3 size: 13 residues. Trimming left V 3 bases short and J 3 bases short, with 9 bases between. MiXCR, applied by TCRdb to the 5' RACE reads, yields one record per CDR3 protein. The table has fewer than 900,000 distinct CDR3 sequences, around a sixth seen once. These records were also assigned to another study, of T cells expressing NK-cell markers.

The genes are TRBV12-3 or TRBV12-4 and TRBJ2-7, with D maybe TRBD1 (7 bases). Sequencing was performed on PBMCs. The source is a woman between 18 and 29 years old in good health. The CDR3 nucleotides are TGTGCCAGCAGTTTCAGGGGGGTCTACGAGCAGTACTTC. Residues: CASSFRGVYEQYF.